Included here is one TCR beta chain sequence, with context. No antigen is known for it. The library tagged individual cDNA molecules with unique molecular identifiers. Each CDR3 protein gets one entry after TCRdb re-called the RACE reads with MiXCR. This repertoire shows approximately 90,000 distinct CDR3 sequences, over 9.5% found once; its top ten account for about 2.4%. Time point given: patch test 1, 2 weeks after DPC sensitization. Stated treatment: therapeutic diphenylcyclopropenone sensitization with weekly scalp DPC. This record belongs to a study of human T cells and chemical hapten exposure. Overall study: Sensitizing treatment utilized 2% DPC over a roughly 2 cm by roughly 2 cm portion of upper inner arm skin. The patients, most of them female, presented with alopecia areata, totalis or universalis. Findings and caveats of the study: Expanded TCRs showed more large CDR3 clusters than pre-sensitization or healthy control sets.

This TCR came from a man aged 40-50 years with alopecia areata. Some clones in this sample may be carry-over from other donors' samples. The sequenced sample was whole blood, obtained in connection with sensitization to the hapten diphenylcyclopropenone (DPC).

The CDR3 sequence: CASSFGGSQGGTEAFF. As DNA, the CDR3 is TGCGCCAGCAGCTTTGGGGGGTCCCAGGGAGGCACTGAAGCTTTCTTT. The genes are TRBV5-1 and TRBJ1-1; the D gene is possibly TRBD1 (5 bases). This CDR3 spans 16 amino acids. Germline V lookup: CDR1 SGHRS, CDR2 YFSETQ. Trimming left V 2 bases short and J 4 bases short, with 18 bases between. The full variable domain, in which reference TRBV5-1 and TRBJ1-1 provide the parts outside the CDR3, is KAGVTQTPRYLIKTRGQQVTLSCSPISGHRSVSWYQQTPGQGLQFLFEYFSETQRNKGNFPGRFSGRQFSNSRSEMNVSTLELGDSALYLCASSFGGSQGGTEAFFGQGTRLTVV.